One T cell receptor beta chain is described in this entry. This table comes from immunoSEQ multiplex PCR, and its TCRdb copy is limited to in-frame clones, with some not included. This table has 9,000 to 10,000 clones, 60% to 80% appearing once. This record comes from a study of immune cell composition in non-small cell lung cancer. Looking at the study overall: Tumours were mainly lung adenocarcinoma or squamous cell carcinoma.

The V end lost 2 bases, the J end lost 14 bases, and 16 bases lay between the germline ends. Germline lookup yields CDR1 SGHVS and CDR2 FQNEAQ. This CDR3 comprises 13 residues. V and J are TRBV7-8 and TRBJ1-5; no firm D call. The sequenced material came from lung tumor tissue. The sequence was collected from a human donor with non-small cell lung cancer. CDR3 in DNA: TGTGCCAGCAGCTTATTTGACGGCGGGTCGGAGCATTTT. Translating gives CASSLFDGGSEHF.